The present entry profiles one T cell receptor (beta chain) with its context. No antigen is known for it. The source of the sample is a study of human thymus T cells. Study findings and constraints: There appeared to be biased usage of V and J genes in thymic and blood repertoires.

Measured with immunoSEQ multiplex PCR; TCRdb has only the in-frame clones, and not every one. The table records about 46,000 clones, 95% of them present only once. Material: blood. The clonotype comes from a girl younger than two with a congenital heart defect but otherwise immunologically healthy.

The CDR3 here is CASSSEGQVSGELFF. For the CDR3, the DNA is TGTGCCAGCAGTTCCGAGGGACAGGTCTCCGGGGAGCTGTTTTTT. V gene TRBV6-5 combines with J gene TRBJ2-2, with TRBD1 identical over 8 bases. V shed 4 bases, J shed 6 bases, and the junction held 7 bases outside the gene matches. The CDR3 extends over 15 amino acids. The V gene's germline CDR1 is MNHEY and CDR2 SVGAGI.